A single sample is the source of the 18 T cell receptor beta chains below, sequenced in a study of T-cell reconstitution after alpha-beta-depleted transplantation in children. Preparing the TCRbeta library involved the use of unique molecular identifiers. TCRdb redid the calling of the PCR reads with MiXCR, one entry per CDR3 protein. Counted here are about 58,000 distinct CDR3 sequences, 40% to 45% occurring once; the ten biggest clones make up roughly 98%. This material consisted of PBMCs, mostly from graft donor cells, taken 360 days after TCRalphabeta/CD19-depleted stem cell transplant. The receptor source for this set is a male patient younger than 18 who had a stem cell transplant for acute lymphoblastic leukemia, so the T cells may come from the graft donor.

This clonotype has just one count. This rearrangement joins TRBV20-1 to TRBJ2-7; 10 bases fit TRBD2. V shed 4 bases, J shed 2 bases, and the junction held 2 bases outside the gene matches. This CDR3 spans 13 amino acids. Germline values: CDR1 DFQATT, CDR2 SNEGSKA (reference sequence). This CDR3 reads CSATSGGTYEQYF. CDR3 coding DNA: TGCAGTGCTACTAGCGGGGGAACCTACGAGCAGTACTTC.

The V call is TRBV24-1, the J call TRBJ2-2, with D perhaps matching TRBD2 (6 bases). Trimming removed 6 bases from V and 6 bases from J, with 16 bases in between. This CDR3 region has 15 residues. In germline, CDR1 is KGHDR, CDR2 SFDVKD. This chain's CDR3 is CATSNYGSGAGELFF. CDR3 coding DNA: TGTGCCACCAGTAATTACGGGAGTGGGGCCGGGGAGCTGTTTTTT.

The rearrangement links TRBV3-1 to TRBJ1-1; 11 positions match TRBD1. Germline loops: CDR1 LGHDT, CDR2 YNNKEL (reference sequence). The junction had 5 bases not matched to a gene; V was cut back by 2 bases and J by 0 bases. This CDR3 is built from 17 residues. This CDR3 is CASSQFRTGGLNTEAFF. In DNA, the CDR3 is TGTGCCAGCAGCCAATTTAGGACAGGGGGCCTGAACACTGAAGCTTTCTTT.

This clonotype turned up a few times. The chain couples TRBV20-1 to TRBJ2-7; D is undetermined. This CDR3 is built from 15 residues. The germline CDR1 and CDR2 sequences are DFQATT and SNEGSKA (reference sequence). V was trimmed by 6 bases and J by 0 bases, leaving 18 bases between them. Here the CDR3 DNA reads TGCAGTGCAGCCCTACAGTCCCCCCTCTCCTACGAGCAGTACTTC. Amino acids: CSAALQSPLSYEQYF.

This clonotype showed up just a few times. The junction departs from the called germline gene at one end, perhaps through a read error. The gene calls are TRBV12-3 or TRBV12-4 and TRBJ2-7, with D hard to call. This CDR3 has 12 amino acids. The CDR3: CASSVIFGPQHF. CDR3 bases: TGTGCCAGCAGTGTGATATTTGGACCCCAGCACTTC.

The rearrangement links TRBV5-1 to TRBJ2-5; 9 nucleotides match TRBD1. The CDR3 consists of 15 residues. CDR1 and CDR2 (germline): SGHRS, YFSETQ. Trimming at V came to 4 bases and at J to 1 base, leaving 5 bases not matched to a gene. The CDR3 loop is CASSTGTGIQETQYF. CDR3 DNA sequence: TGCGCCAGCAGCACCGGGACAGGGATCCAAGAGACCCAGTACTTC.

This clonotype has just one count. This chain connects TRBV7-6 to TRBJ2-5; D remains ambiguous. Trimming took 0 bases from V and 2 from J, leaving 16 bases between them. CDR3 length: 17 amino acids. CDR1 and CDR2 from the germline V gene are SGHVS and FNYEAQ. The CDR3 loop reads CASSLAGWVSRQETQYF. In nucleotides, the CDR3 is TGTGCCAGCAGCTTAGCCGGGTGGGTCTCTAGACAAGAGACCCAGTACTTC.

This chain connects TRBV24-1 to TRBJ2-3, with 9 positions matching TRBD2. CDR3 length: 14 amino acids. CDR1 is KGHDR, CDR2 SFDVKD, per germline. V lost 2 bases, J lost 7 bases, and 3 bases stayed unmatched. The CDR3 DNA sequence: TGTGCCACCAGTGATTCCGCGGGGGGGAATACGCAGTATTTT. Its translation is CATSDSAGGNTQYF.

The rearrangement joins TRBV2 to TRBJ2-2; either TRBD1 or TRBD2 may supply D (5 bases each). Germline V lookup: CDR1 SNHLY, CDR2 FYNNEI. Between the trimmed V and J ends, which lost 7 bases and 2 bases, there was a span of 14 bases. The CDR3 length is 15 residues. This CDR3 reads CASINGTVNTGELFF. Here the CDR3 DNA reads TGTGCCAGCATCAATGGGACGGTAAACACCGGGGAGCTGTTTTTT.

The V and J genes are TRBV9 and TRBJ2-3; 12 bases are a match to TRBD2. Losses at the gene ends were 3 bases for V and 1 base for J; bases not matched to a gene: 3. Germline V gives CDR1 SGDLS, CDR2 YYNGEE. The length of the CDR3 is 16 residues. The DNA of the CDR3 is TGTGCCAGCAGCGAACTAGCGGGGGGCGGCACAGATACGCAGTATTTT. As protein: CASSELAGGGTDTQYF.

This clonotype was counted a few times. The gene calls are TRBV4-2 and TRBJ1-2; TRBD1 is a possible D gene (6 bases). V dropped 2 bases and J dropped 0 bases, with 19 bases sitting between them. The CDR3 is made up of 18 amino acids. The V gene's germline CDR1 is LGHNA and CDR2 YNFKEQ. DNA of the CDR3: TGTGCCAGCAGCCAAAACGGGGGCGGGAGGAATACTAACTATGGCTACACCTTC. Translation: CASSQNGGGRNTNYGYTF.

The V call is TRBV12-3 or TRBV12-4, the J call TRBJ1-2; D is unclear. CDR3 size: 13 residues. V was clipped by 1 base and J by 7 bases, with 10 bases between them. The CDR3 loop reads CASSLVDDFGYTF. The CDR3 DNA follows: TGTGCCAGCAGTTTAGTCGATGACTTTGGCTACACCTTC.

The gene calls are TRBV12-3 or TRBV12-4 and TRBJ2-7; a possible D gene is TRBD2 (7 bases). V lost 4 bases, J lost 5 bases, and 12 bases lay in between. The CDR3 length is 13 residues. CDR3 DNA sequence: TGTGCCAGCAGTTCGGCGGGGGCCGACGAGCAGTACTTC. Its translation: CASSSAGADEQYF.

In this sample, this clonotype turned up a few times. The chain links TRBV28 to TRBJ2-7; no clear D gene. CDR1 and CDR2 (germline): MDHEN, SYDVKM. The CDR3 has 12 amino acids. The germline V and J ends were trimmed by 5 bases and 6 bases, with 11 bases remaining between them. The CDR3 sequence: CASSPRQREQYF. As DNA, the CDR3 is TGTGCCAGCAGTCCCCGTCAGCGCGAGCAGTACTTC.

This clonotype came up once. The chain employs TRBV21-1 and TRBJ2-3. TRBV21-1 is given as a pseudogene. CDR3 length equals 17 residues. Here the CDR3 DNA reads TGTGCCAGCAGCAAAGTTGGAGCTTTACCTAGCACAGATACGCAGTATTTT. The encoded protein is CASSKVGALPSTDTQYF.

This clonotype came up a few times. V and J are TRBV7-2 and TRBJ1-4; D gene ambiguous. This CDR3 region has 14 residues. In germline, CDR1 is SGHTA, CDR2 FQGNSA. The V end was cut by 1 base, the J end by 4 bases, with 7 bases between. The CDR3 region is CASSLGGGNEKLFF. The CDR3 DNA reads as TGTGCCAGCAGCTTAGGTGGAGGTAATGAAAAACTGTTTTTT.

The chain links TRBV7-9 to TRBJ1-1; no firm D call. CDR3 size: 13 residues. V was shortened by 4 bases and J by 5 bases, with 11 bases between the two germline ends. Germline V CDR1 and CDR2: SEHNR, FQNEAQ (reference sequence). CDR3 residues: CASSSRTVTEAFF. As DNA, the CDR3 is TGTGCCAGCAGCTCCCGGACCGTTACTGAAGCTTTCTTT.

This clonotype has only a few counts. The chain couples TRBV10-3 to TRBJ2-1; 8 nucleotides align to TRBD1. Trimming took 7 bases from V and 3 from J; bases not matched to a gene: 11. The CDR3 spans 16 residues. CDR1 is ENHRY and CDR2 is SYGVKD in the germline V gene. CDR3 in DNA: TGTGCCATCAACCCTGGACAGGGAGAAGGCTACAATGAGCAGTTCTTC. Amino acid sequence: CAINPGQGEGYNEQFF.